A selection of T cell receptor beta chains follows, all from one sample in a study of blood T cell repertoires in COVID-19. Data came from immunoSEQ multiplex PCR; TCRdb stores just in-frame clones and leaves some out. This table holds about 60,000 clones, roughly four fifths found once. The specimen was peripheral blood. The source is a man aged 55-75 years with acute or convalescent COVID-19. The CDR3 runs from the conserved cysteine through the conserved F or W. Fields, in order: J gene, V gene, clone size, D gene, CDR3 length, CDR3 protein, CDR3 DNA. A D gene is named only where the DNA matches it firmly. A clone size is listed for some rows: how often the clone was seen (once, few, many), or a class if it is expanded.

j_gene: TRBJ2-2; v_gene: TRBV7-6; abundance: NA; d_gene: TRBD1; len: 15; CDR3aa: CASRSQGTNTGELFF; CDR3nt: TGTGCCAGCAGATCACAGGGGACAAACACCGGGGAGCTGTTTTTT
j_gene: TRBJ1-2; v_gene: TRBV19; abundance: once; d_gene: TRBD1; len: 14; CDR3aa: CASSLDRGNYGYTF; CDR3nt: TGTGCCAGTAGTTTGGACAGGGGAAACTATGGCTACACCTTC
j_gene: TRBJ1-6; v_gene: TRBV4-2; abundance: few; d_gene: NA; len: 15; CDR3aa: CASSQDGAAYSPLHF; CDR3nt: TGTGCCAGCAGCCAAGATGGGGCGGCGTATTCACCCCTCCACTTT
j_gene: TRBJ1-2; v_gene: TRBV6-5; abundance: NA; d_gene: NA; len: 14; CDR3aa: CASRGQGTNYGYTF; CDR3nt: TGTGCCAGCAGAGGTCAGGGAACTAACTATGGCTACACCTTC
j_gene: TRBJ1-2; v_gene: TRBV19; abundance: NA; d_gene: TRBD1; len: 17; CDR3aa: CASSIRPGQGEAYGYTF; CDR3nt: TGTGCCAGTAGTATACGCCCGGGACAGGGAGAGGCCTATGGCTACACCTTC
j_gene: TRBJ2-7; v_gene: TRBV11-2; abundance: NA; d_gene: NA; len: 16; CDR3aa: CASSFHQLEATYEQYF; CDR3nt: TGTGCCAGCAGCTTTCATCAACTAGAGGCCACCTACGAGCAGTACTTC
j_gene: TRBJ1-3; v_gene: TRBV21-1; abundance: NA; d_gene: NA; len: 15; CDR3aa: CASSKVGQVGNTIYF; CDR3nt: TGTGCCAGCAGCAAAGTGGGACAAGTTGGAAACACCATATATTTT
j_gene: TRBJ1-3; v_gene: TRBV15; abundance: NA; d_gene: NA; len: 20; CDR3aa: CATSRTGGSRRRSSGNTIYF; CDR3nt: TGTGCCACCAGCAGGACAGGCGGGTCACGGAGGCGCAGCTCTGGAAACACCATATATTTT
j_gene: TRBJ2-7; v_gene: TRBV6-2/TRBV6-3; abundance: NA; d_gene: TRBD2; len: 14; CDR3aa: CASSPSGGVGEQYF; CDR3nt: TGTGCCAGCAGCCCTAGCGGGGGGGTTGGCGAGCAGTACTTC
j_gene: TRBJ2-6; v_gene: TRBV25-1; abundance: NA; d_gene: NA; len: 18; CDR3aa: CASSDPRRTGAGANVLTF; CDR3nt: TGTGCCAGCAGTGACCCGAGACGAACTGGAGCTGGGGCCAACGTCCTGACTTTC
j_gene: TRBJ2-2; v_gene: TRBV4-2; abundance: NA; d_gene: TRBD2; len: 16; CDR3aa: CASSPEILAGSGELFF; CDR3nt: TGTGCCAGCAGCCCAGAGATCTTAGCGGGGAGTGGGGAGCTGTTTTTT
j_gene: TRBJ2-5; v_gene: TRBV24-1; abundance: NA; d_gene: NA; len: 14; CDR3aa: CATSSPRGPETQYF; CDR3nt: TGTGCCACCAGTTCCCCCAGAGGCCCCGAGACCCAGTACTTC
j_gene: TRBJ1-1; v_gene: TRBV23-1; abundance: few; d_gene: NA; len: 17; CDR3aa: CASSQRDRGEGNTEAFF; CDR3nt: TGCGCCAGCAGTCAACGGGATCGAGGGGAGGGGAACACTGAAGCTTTCTTT
j_gene: TRBJ2-1; v_gene: TRBV29-1; abundance: NA; d_gene: NA; len: 14; CDR3aa: CSVEEVSSYNEQFF; CDR3nt: TGCAGCGTTGAGGAGGTCAGCTCCTACAATGAGCAGTTCTTC